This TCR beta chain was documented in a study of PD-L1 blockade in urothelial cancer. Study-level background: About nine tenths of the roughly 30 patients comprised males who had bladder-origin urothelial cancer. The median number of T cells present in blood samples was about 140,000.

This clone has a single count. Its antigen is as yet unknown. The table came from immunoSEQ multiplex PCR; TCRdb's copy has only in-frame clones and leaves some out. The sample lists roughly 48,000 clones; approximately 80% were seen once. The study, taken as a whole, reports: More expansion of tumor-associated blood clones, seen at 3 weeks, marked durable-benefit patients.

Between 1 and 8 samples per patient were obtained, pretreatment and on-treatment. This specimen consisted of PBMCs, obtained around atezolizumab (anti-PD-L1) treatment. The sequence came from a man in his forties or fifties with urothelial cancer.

The chain's CDR3 is CASSQEGGRLYNEQFF. CDR3 bases: TGTGCCAGCAGCCAAGAGGGCGGGAGGCTCTACAATGAGCAGTTCTTC. V gene TRBV4-2 combines with J gene TRBJ2-1, with TRBD2 matching over 8 bases. There are 16 residues in the CDR3. With 0 bases clipped from V and 3 bases from J, the junction kept 4 bases outside the gene matches. In germline, CDR1 is LGHNA, CDR2 YNFKEQ.